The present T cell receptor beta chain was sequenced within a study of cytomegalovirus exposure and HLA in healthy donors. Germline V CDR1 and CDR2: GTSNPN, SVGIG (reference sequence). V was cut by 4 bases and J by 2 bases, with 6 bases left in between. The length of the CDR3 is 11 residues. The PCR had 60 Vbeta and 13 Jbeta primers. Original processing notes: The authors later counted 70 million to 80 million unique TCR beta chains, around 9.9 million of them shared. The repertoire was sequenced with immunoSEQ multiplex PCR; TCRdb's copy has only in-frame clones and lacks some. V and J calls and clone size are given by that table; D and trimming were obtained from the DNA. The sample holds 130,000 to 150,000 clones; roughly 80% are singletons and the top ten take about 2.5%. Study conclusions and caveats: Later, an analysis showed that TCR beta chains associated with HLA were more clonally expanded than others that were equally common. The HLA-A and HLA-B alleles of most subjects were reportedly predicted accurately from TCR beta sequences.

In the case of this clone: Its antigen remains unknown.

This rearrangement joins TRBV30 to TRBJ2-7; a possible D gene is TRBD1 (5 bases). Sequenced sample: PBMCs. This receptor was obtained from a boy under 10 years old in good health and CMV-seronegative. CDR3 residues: CAWTGPYEQYF. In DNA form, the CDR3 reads TGTGCCTGGACAGGGCCCTACGAGCAGTACTTC.